The T cell receptor (beta chain) under discussion was sequenced for a study of blood T cell repertoires in COVID-19. For the study at large: Both acute and convalescent COVID-19 samples were obtained from the United States, Italy and Spain.

The V gene end was trimmed by 4 bases and the J gene end by 4 bases; junction bases not matched to a gene: 4. This CDR3 spans 14 amino acids. CDR1 is MDHEN and CDR2 is SYDVKM in the germline V gene. Seattle patients were enrolled while actively infected and followed longitudinally. Original processing notes: Researchers report that nucleated cell counts were estimated from reference gene primer amplification. The protocol was immunoSEQ multiplex PCR, while the TCRdb copy is restricted to in-frame clones and leaves out a portion. V and J calls and clone size come straight from that table; D and trimming were deduced from the DNA. The sample yields roughly 78,000 clones, around 80% seen once.

The source is a middle-aged man with COVID-19, enrolled during active disease. Input material: peripheral blood. The chain employs TRBV28 and TRBJ1-5; TRBD1 matches 7 bases. CDR3 nucleotide sequence: TGTGCCAGCAGTTCGGGACAGCCGAATCAGCCCCAGCATTTT. It codes for CASSSGQPNQPQHF.